The rows below give T cell receptor beta chains drawn from one sample of a study of blood T cell repertoires in COVID-19. Sequenced by immunoSEQ multiplex PCR; TCRdb stores in-frame clones only, minus some. The table has 300,000 or so clones, roughly 91% seen once. Sequencing was carried out using peripheral blood. The receptors here all came from a man aged 45-65 years with active or convalescent COVID-19. The CDR3 runs from the conserved cysteine through the conserved F or W. A D gene is named only where the DNA matches it firmly. Size is stated for part of the rows, as once, few or many counts, or as a class when the clone is expanded.

clone_size: -
j_call: TRBJ1-6
cdr3_length: 16
d_call: TRBD1
v_call: TRBV19
cdr3_nt: TGTGCCAGTAGTATTTGGCCAGGGGGCAATAATTCACCCCTCCACTTT
cdr3_aa: CASSIWPGGNNSPLHF

clone_size: -
j_call: TRBJ2-7
cdr3_length: 14
d_call: TRBD1
v_call: TRBV18
cdr3_nt: TGTGCCAGCTCACCACCGGGACAGGTCTACGAGCAGTACTTC
cdr3_aa: CASSPPGQVYEQYF

clone_size: -
j_call: TRBJ2-1
cdr3_length: 15
d_call: -
v_call: TRBV28
cdr3_nt: TGTGCCAGCAGTTTATTAGGCCAGGGTAACAATGAGCAGTTCTTC
cdr3_aa: CASSLLGQGNNEQFF

clone_size: once
j_call: TRBJ2-7
cdr3_length: 17
d_call: TRBD2
v_call: TRBV5-1
cdr3_nt: TGCGCCAGCAGCTTGGCGCCCGGGCGGGGGTCTTCCTACGAGCAGTACTTC
cdr3_aa: CASSLAPGRGSSYEQYF

clone_size: -
j_call: TRBJ1-2
cdr3_length: 14
d_call: TRBD1
v_call: TRBV10-3
cdr3_nt: TGTGCCATCAGTGACAGACAGGGGGCTGGTGGCTACACCTTC
cdr3_aa: CAISDRQGAGGYTF

clone_size: -
j_call: TRBJ2-3
cdr3_length: 17
d_call: TRBD2
v_call: TRBV5-1
cdr3_nt: TGCGCCAGCAGCTTGCTGTCAGCGGGAGGGCCAACAGATACGCAGTATTTT
cdr3_aa: CASSLLSAGGPTDTQYF

clone_size: -
j_call: TRBJ2-3
cdr3_length: 16
d_call: TRBD2
v_call: TRBV5-1
cdr3_nt: TGCGCCAGCAGCCCCATCTTAGCGGGAGGCTCAGATACGCAGTATTTT
cdr3_aa: CASSPILAGGSDTQYF

clone_size: -
j_call: TRBJ2-1
cdr3_length: 15
d_call: TRBD2
v_call: TRBV19
cdr3_nt: TGTGCCAGTAGTATAAGAGCGGGAGCCCACAATGAGCAGTTCTTC
cdr3_aa: CASSIRAGAHNEQFF

clone_size: -
j_call: TRBJ2-5
cdr3_length: 17
d_call: TRBD2
v_call: TRBV11-2
cdr3_nt: TGTGCCAGCAGCTTACGTTTCGCGGCTAGCGGGCAAGAGACCCAGTACTTC
cdr3_aa: CASSLRFAASGQETQYF

clone_size: -
j_call: TRBJ1-2
cdr3_length: 18
d_call: TRBD1
v_call: TRBV28
cdr3_nt: TGTGCCACCCCAAACTTAATAACAGGGGGCAGTGGGGACTATGGCTACACCTTC
cdr3_aa: CATPNLITGGSGDYGYTF

clone_size: -
j_call: TRBJ2-1
cdr3_length: 16
d_call: TRBD1
v_call: TRBV11-2
cdr3_nt: TGTGCCAGCAGCGCCCGCACAGGGGACTCCTACAATGAGCAGTTCTTC
cdr3_aa: CASSARTGDSYNEQFF

clone_size: -
j_call: TRBJ2-7
cdr3_length: 15
d_call: TRBD2
v_call: TRBV28
cdr3_nt: TGTGCCACCACCGAAGCGGGAGGACGCACCTACGAGCAGTACTTC
cdr3_aa: CATTEAGGRTYEQYF

clone_size: -
j_call: TRBJ1-4
cdr3_length: 13
d_call: -
v_call: TRBV29-1
cdr3_nt: TGCAGCGCCGGGAACAGGGCCGGGGAAAAACTGTTTTTT
cdr3_aa: CSAGNRAGEKLFF

clone_size: -
j_call: TRBJ2-5
cdr3_length: 17
d_call: -
v_call: TRBV4-3
cdr3_nt: TGCGCCAGCAGCCAGGGCCCTGGAGGGGCGCAGGGAGAGACCCAGTACTTC
cdr3_aa: CASSQGPGGAQGETQYF

clone_size: -
j_call: TRBJ1-4
cdr3_length: 15
d_call: TRBD1
v_call: TRBV18
cdr3_nt: TGTGCCAGCTCACCATCCGGGACAGCTGATGAAAAACTGTTTTTT
cdr3_aa: CASSPSGTADEKLFF

clone_size: -
j_call: TRBJ2-5
cdr3_length: 16
d_call: TRBD2
v_call: TRBV5-1
cdr3_nt: TGCGCCAGCAGCTTGGCTAGCGGGGGGGTCCAAGAGACCCAGTACTTC
cdr3_aa: CASSLASGGVQETQYF

clone_size: -
j_call: TRBJ1-2
cdr3_length: 14
d_call: -
v_call: TRBV19
cdr3_nt: TGTGCCAGTAGCGCCCGGACTCCTAACTATGGCTACACCTTC
cdr3_aa: CASSARTPNYGYTF

clone_size: -
j_call: TRBJ1-1
cdr3_length: 11
d_call: -
v_call: TRBV3-1/TRBV3-2
cdr3_nt: TGTGCCAGCCGCACAAACGGGGAAGCTTTCTTT
cdr3_aa: CASRTNGEAFF

clone_size: -
j_call: TRBJ1-1
cdr3_length: 14
d_call: -
v_call: TRBV29-1
cdr3_nt: TGCAGCGTTGAGGTGGCAGGGGTGAACACTGAAGCTTTCTTT
cdr3_aa: CSVEVAGVNTEAFF

clone_size: once
j_call: TRBJ2-1
cdr3_length: 15
d_call: TRBD1
v_call: TRBV11-3
cdr3_nt: TGTGCCAGCAGCCTCGGGACAGGGGACTACAATGAGCAGTTCTTC
cdr3_aa: CASSLGTGDYNEQFF

clone_size: -
j_call: TRBJ1-2
cdr3_length: 15
d_call: -
v_call: TRBV14
cdr3_nt: TGTGCCAGCAGCCGAGCAGGGTCAGGAGTATATGGCTACACCTTC
cdr3_aa: CASSRAGSGVYGYTF

clone_size: -
j_call: TRBJ2-5
cdr3_length: 17
d_call: TRBD2
v_call: TRBV4-1
cdr3_nt: TGCGCCAGCAGCCAAGTTTGGGGGGGACGCTTCCAAGAGACCCAGTACTTC
cdr3_aa: CASSQVWGGRFQETQYF

clone_size: -
j_call: TRBJ2-7
cdr3_length: 11
d_call: -
v_call: TRBV5-6
cdr3_nt: TGTGCCAGCAGCTTCGGGGGAGAGCAGTACTTC
cdr3_aa: CASSFGGEQYF

clone_size: -
j_call: TRBJ2-7
cdr3_length: 14
d_call: TRBD1
v_call: TRBV12-5
cdr3_nt: TGTGCTAGTGGCCCCGGACAGGGGACCTACGAGCAGTACTTC
cdr3_aa: CASGPGQGTYEQYF

clone_size: -
j_call: TRBJ1-4
cdr3_length: 10
d_call: -
v_call: TRBV28
cdr3_nt: TGTGCGGGGGGGAGTGAAAAACTGTTTTTT
cdr3_aa: CAGGSEKLFF

clone_size: -
j_call: TRBJ1-3
cdr3_length: 14
d_call: -
v_call: TRBV11-3
cdr3_nt: TGTGCCAGCAGCTTAGAAAGTATGTCGAGCACCATATATTTT
cdr3_aa: CASSLESMSSTIYF

clone_size: -
j_call: TRBJ1-1
cdr3_length: 15
d_call: TRBD1
v_call: TRBV5-4
cdr3_nt: TGTGCCAGCAGCCCCCGGACAGGGAGGAACACTGAAGCTTTCTTT
cdr3_aa: CASSPRTGRNTEAFF

clone_size: once
j_call: TRBJ1-2
cdr3_length: 16
d_call: -
v_call: TRBV11-2
cdr3_nt: TGTGCCAGCAGCTTAGTCCCCACGGCAGACGCGGGAGGCTACACCTTC
cdr3_aa: CASSLVPTADAGGYTF

clone_size: -
j_call: TRBJ2-3
cdr3_length: 18
d_call: TRBD2
v_call: TRBV4-3
cdr3_nt: TGCGCCAGCAGTGGGCTAGCGGGGGCCCATGCTAGCACAGATACGCAGTATTTT
cdr3_aa: CASSGLAGAHASTDTQYF

clone_size: -
j_call: TRBJ1-4
cdr3_length: 14
d_call: TRBD1
v_call: TRBV19
cdr3_nt: TGTGCCAGTGGTCGGGGCCAGGGGGGCGAAAAACTGTTTTTT
cdr3_aa: CASGRGQGGEKLFF

clone_size: -
j_call: TRBJ1-3
cdr3_length: 14
d_call: -
v_call: TRBV2
cdr3_nt: TGTGCCAGCAGCCGACACCGCTCTGGAAACACCATATATTTT
cdr3_aa: CASSRHRSGNTIYF

clone_size: -
j_call: TRBJ2-3
cdr3_length: 17
d_call: -
v_call: TRBV4-1
cdr3_nt: TGCGCCAGCAGCCACCCCGTAACGGAGGGGGGGTCCCTCCCGCAGTATTTT
cdr3_aa: CASSHPVTEGGSLPQYF

clone_size: -
j_call: TRBJ2-3
cdr3_length: 15
d_call: TRBD2
v_call: TRBV5-6
cdr3_nt: TGTGCCAGCAGCTTGCGGCTAGCGGACACAGATACGCAGTATTTT
cdr3_aa: CASSLRLADTDTQYF

clone_size: many
j_call: TRBJ1-2
cdr3_length: 14
d_call: -
v_call: TRBV5-6
cdr3_nt: TGTGCCAGCAGCTTGTTGGTAGATGGCTATGGCTACACCTTC
cdr3_aa: CASSLLVDGYGYTF

clone_size: -
j_call: TRBJ1-3
cdr3_length: 15
d_call: -
v_call: TRBV30
cdr3_nt: TGTGCCTGGAGTCCGGCGGACTCATACGGAAACACCATATATTTT
cdr3_aa: CAWSPADSYGNTIYF

clone_size: -
j_call: TRBJ1-4
cdr3_length: 17
d_call: -
v_call: TRBV4-1
cdr3_nt: TGCGCCAGCAGCCAAGATAGGGGGACCTCCTTTAATGAAAAACTGTTTTTT
cdr3_aa: CASSQDRGTSFNEKLFF

clone_size: once
j_call: TRBJ2-5
cdr3_length: 17
d_call: TRBD1
v_call: TRBV5-1
cdr3_nt: TGCGCCAGCAGCTTGCGGTCGACAGGGTGGGTGAGAGAGACCCAGTACTTC
cdr3_aa: CASSLRSTGWVRETQYF

clone_size: -
j_call: TRBJ2-3
cdr3_length: 15
d_call: -
v_call: TRBV4-1
cdr3_nt: TGCGCCAGCAGAACAGCCGGAAATAGCACAGATACGCAGTATTTT
cdr3_aa: CASRTAGNSTDTQYF

clone_size: -
j_call: TRBJ2-7
cdr3_length: 12
d_call: TRBD2
v_call: TRBV2
cdr3_nt: TGTGCCAGCAGGCTAGCGGGAGGGCCTTATAACTTC
cdr3_aa: CASRLAGGPYNF

clone_size: -
j_call: TRBJ2-1
cdr3_length: 14
d_call: -
v_call: TRBV7-8
cdr3_nt: TGTGCCAGCAGGTCCTTACCCTCCGGCAATGAGCAGTTCTTC
cdr3_aa: CASRSLPSGNEQFF

clone_size: few
j_call: TRBJ1-5
cdr3_length: 15
d_call: -
v_call: TRBV19
cdr3_nt: TGTGCCAGTATAGGGGCAGCATGGGCCCATCAGCCCCAGCATTTT
cdr3_aa: CASIGAAWAHQPQHF

clone_size: -
j_call: TRBJ2-7
cdr3_length: 17
d_call: -
v_call: TRBV7-8
cdr3_nt: TGTGCCAGCAGCTTAGGTGAACCTCAGGGGTACTCCTACGAGCAGTACTTC
cdr3_aa: CASSLGEPQGYSYEQYF

clone_size: -
j_call: TRBJ1-2
cdr3_length: 16
d_call: -
v_call: TRBV4-2
cdr3_nt: TGTGCCAGCAGCCAAGGGGGGAACAGGGACAACTATGGCTACACCTTC
cdr3_aa: CASSQGGNRDNYGYTF

clone_size: -
j_call: TRBJ2-3
cdr3_length: 15
d_call: -
v_call: TRBV9
cdr3_nt: TGTGCCAGCAGCGTAACCCTAGCTCCCACAGATACGCAGTATTTT
cdr3_aa: CASSVTLAPTDTQYF

clone_size: -
j_call: TRBJ1-1
cdr3_length: 13
d_call: TRBD1
v_call: TRBV6-5
cdr3_nt: TGTGCCACCCAGACAGGGGTGAACACTGAAGCTTTCTTT
cdr3_aa: CATQTGVNTEAFF

clone_size: -
j_call: TRBJ2-3
cdr3_length: 16
d_call: TRBD2
v_call: TRBV4-2
cdr3_nt: TGTGCCAGCAGCCAAGATAGCAGCGGGAACACAGATACGCAGTATTTT
cdr3_aa: CASSQDSSGNTDTQYF

clone_size: -
j_call: TRBJ2-3
cdr3_length: 15
d_call: TRBD2
v_call: TRBV2
cdr3_nt: TGTGCCAGCAGTGTACTAGCGGGAGGAACAGATACGCAGTATTTT
cdr3_aa: CASSVLAGGTDTQYF

clone_size: -
j_call: TRBJ1-2
cdr3_length: 15
d_call: TRBD1
v_call: TRBV2
cdr3_nt: TGTGCCAGCAGTGAAGTAGGACAGGGCGGCTATGGCTACACCTTC
cdr3_aa: CASSEVGQGGYGYTF

clone_size: -
j_call: TRBJ1-1
cdr3_length: 12
d_call: TRBD1
v_call: TRBV6-5
cdr3_nt: TGTGCCAGCACGACAGGGGGTTCTGAAGCTTTCTTT
cdr3_aa: CASTTGGSEAFF

clone_size: -
j_call: TRBJ2-2
cdr3_length: 15
d_call: -
v_call: TRBV19
cdr3_nt: TGTGCCAGTAGGGGGGCTAGTAACTCAGTCGGGGAGCTGTTTTTT
cdr3_aa: CASRGASNSVGELFF

clone_size: -
j_call: TRBJ1-3
cdr3_length: 14
d_call: -
v_call: TRBV6-5
cdr3_nt: TGTGCCAGCAAGGTGGGGACACTAGGAAACACCATATATTTT
cdr3_aa: CASKVGTLGNTIYF

clone_size: -
j_call: TRBJ1-4
cdr3_length: 15
d_call: -
v_call: TRBV19
cdr3_nt: TGTGCCAGTAGGGCACAGCATGCAACTAATGAAAAACTGTTTTTT
cdr3_aa: CASRAQHATNEKLFF

clone_size: -
j_call: TRBJ1-2
cdr3_length: 19
d_call: -
v_call: TRBV4-2
cdr3_nt: TGTGCCAGCAGCCCCACCTTGGGGGGGGTTTCGCAGCTGATCTATGGCTACACCTTC
cdr3_aa: CASSPTLGGVSQLIYGYTF

clone_size: -
j_call: TRBJ1-6
cdr3_length: 13
d_call: TRBD1
v_call: TRBV30
cdr3_nt: TGTGCCTGGCATCTACGGACAGGGACACCCCTCCACTTT
cdr3_aa: CAWHLRTGTPLHF

clone_size: -
j_call: TRBJ2-6
cdr3_length: 14
d_call: -
v_call: TRBV10-3
cdr3_nt: TGTGCCATCAGTGGAGGTTACGGGGCCAACGTCCTGACTTTC
cdr3_aa: CAISGGYGANVLTF

clone_size: -
j_call: TRBJ1-5
cdr3_length: 15
d_call: -
v_call: TRBV5-1
cdr3_nt: TGCGCCAGCAGCTCACAGGGAGAAAGCAATCAGCCCCAGCATTTT
cdr3_aa: CASSSQGESNQPQHF

clone_size: -
j_call: TRBJ1-2
cdr3_length: 15
d_call: -
v_call: TRBV2
cdr3_nt: TGTGCCAGCACCCTCGGGGAGGGGATAAACTATGGCTACACCTTC
cdr3_aa: CASTLGEGINYGYTF